This is a list of T cell receptor beta chains from one sample in a study of T cells after yellow fever vaccination. TCRdb called the 5' RACE reads again in MiXCR, with one record for every CDR3 protein. The sample consists of 620,000 or so distinct CDR3 sequences, roughly a sixth of them appearing once. The sequences come from PBMCs, collected 5 days after the first yellow fever vaccination. These receptors were collected from a man between 18 and 29 years old who received the YFV17D yellow fever vaccine. Each CDR3 is given with its conserved first and last residue. Fields, in order: J gene, V gene, CDR3 protein.

TRBJ1-6 | TRBV27 | CASSPGQGWNSPLHF
TRBJ1-6 | TRBV28 | CASSIGSVWSPLHF
TRBJ1-1 | TRBV6-1 | CASTPEGSGKALNTEAFF
TRBJ2-7 | TRBV11-2 | CASSWGTGLDF
TRBJ1-1 | TRBV29-1 | CSVVPMNTEAFF
TRBJ2-3 | TRBV14 | CASSQHQGPDTQYF
TRBJ1-1 | TRBV5-4 | CASRSVNSDTEAFF
TRBJ1-2 | TRBV5-1 | CASSYQGKGYTF
TRBJ2-5 | TRBV20-1 | CSARKTTGSQETQYF
TRBJ2-3 | TRBV7-9 | CASNMGQGRDTQYF
TRBJ2-5 | TRBV12-3/TRBV12-4 | CASRGFQETQYF
TRBJ2-3 | TRBV5-6 | CASSLAGGPEYF
TRBJ2-2 | TRBV5-1 | CASSLIPGAGELFF
TRBJ2-5 | TRBV2 | CASKVESQETQYF
TRBJ2-1 | TRBV5-1 | CASSLSAGGLSGNEQFF
TRBJ2-3 | TRBV18 | CASSPRTGNTDTQYF
TRBJ2-6 | TRBV28 | CASTQQGRTSGSGANVLTF
TRBJ2-4 | TRBV12-3/TRBV12-4 | CASRSRWAKNIQYF
TRBJ2-7 | TRBV5-1 | CASSLLLGERYEQYF
TRBJ2-3 | TRBV25-1 | CASSGGSGRYTQYF
TRBJ2-3 | TRBV14 | CASSPSGVKDTQYF
TRBJ2-5 | TRBV5-1 | CASSLAPGQGRTETQYF
TRBJ1-2 | TRBV7-3 | CASSFNGYGYTF
TRBJ2-1 | TRBV4-3 | CASSQYERPSSYNEQFF
TRBJ2-1 | TRBV16 | CASSQLDQGGEQFF
TRBJ2-3 | TRBV20-1 | CSARDRTRGVGIHTQYF
TRBJ1-3 | TRBV5-1 | CASSLDQGSGNTIYF
TRBJ2-3 | TRBV7-3 | CASSKGQGDTQYF
TRBJ2-3 | TRBV7-2 | CASSLLREDTQYF
TRBJ2-3 | TRBV7-2 | CASSSPTGGSQYF
TRBJ2-3 | TRBV7-2 | CASSLTSGAGTDTQYF
TRBJ1-5 | TRBV4-2 | CASSQVKGSNQPQHF
TRBJ1-2 | TRBV5-5 | CASSLEWGARGYTF
TRBJ1-4 | TRBV12-3/TRBV12-4 | CASSYRAINEKLFF
TRBJ2-7 | TRBV7-2 | CASSPFTGEQYF
TRBJ2-1 | TRBV4-1 | CASNPLTSGGAHEQFF
TRBJ1-2 | TRBV11-2 | CASSHSGGDGYTF
TRBJ2-1 | TRBV7-2 | CASSLLDSLYNEQFF
TRBJ2-2 | TRBV28 | CASQGAGQGTTGELFF
TRBJ2-2 | TRBV5-1 | CASRHRDRSPRVGELFF
TRBJ2-5 | TRBV12-3/TRBV12-4 | CASSLNRLETQYF
TRBJ1-1 | TRBV4-1 | CASSQGMQGARGTEAFF
TRBJ2-2 | TRBV4-1 | CASSQAYTGELFF